These 27 T cell receptor beta chains came from one sample sequenced in a study of T cell repertoires and HLA-DP antigens. Profiling relied on immunoSEQ multiplex PCR, and the TCRdb table lists in-frame clones only, not all of them. This sample has about 110,000 clones, with 80% to 95% found just once. The antigens for these receptors are not known. Sequencing was done on a sample of CD4+ T cells from PBMCs. The receptors were sampled from a woman younger than 35 in good health and CMV-seronegative.

The chain recombines TRBV11-2 with TRBJ2-1; D is possibly TRBD2 (6 bases). CDR1 is SGHAT, CDR2 FQNNGV, per germline. Trimming removed 5 bases at V and 6 bases at J, with 17 bases between. The CDR3 length is 15 residues. The CDR3 sequence: CASSQTLEGINEQFF. The CDR3 bases are TGTGCCAGCAGCCAAACCCTGGAGGGGATCAATGAGCAGTTCTTC. The whole variable domain, filled in from reference TRBV11-2 and TRBJ2-1, reads EAGVAQSPRYKIIEKRQSVAFWCNPISGHATLYWYQQILGQGPKLLIQFQNNGVVDDSQLPKDRFSAERLKGVDSTLKIQPAKLEDSAVYLCASSQTLEGINEQFFGPGTRLTVL.

With regard to this clone: One junction end does not reproduce the germline sequence, and a read error may be involved. This chain links TRBV6-5 with TRBJ2-1, with TRBD1 matching over 8 bases. The CDR3 extends over 14 amino acids. From germline, CDR1 is MNHEY and CDR2 SVGAGI. CDR3 loop: CASSHRGSFNEQFF. The DNA of the CDR3 is TGTGCCAGCAGCCACAGGGGGTCCTTCAATGAGCAGTTCTTC.

This clone was seen just once. The chain combines TRBV7-3 with TRBJ2-5, with 10 bases aligning to TRBD1. Germline lookup yields CDR1 SGHTA and CDR2 FQGTGA. Trimming at V came to 5 bases and at J to 4 bases, leaving 1 base not matched to a gene. CDR3 size: 13 residues. Here the CDR3 DNA reads TGTGCCAGCAGCAGGACAGGGGGAGAGACCCAGTACTTC. As protein: CASSRTGGETQYF.

CDR3: CASSFTGANYGYTF. In DNA form, the CDR3 reads TGTGCCAGCAGCTTCACAGGGGCCAACTATGGCTACACCTTC. This sequence joins TRBV5-5 and TRBJ1-2; 7 nucleotides line up with TRBD1. This CDR3 is built from 14 residues. The junction had 3 bases not matched to a gene; V was cut back by 2 bases and J by 2 bases. Germline V gives CDR1 SGHKS, CDR2 YYEKEE (reference sequence).

This clone was picked up a small number of times. This chain links TRBV14 with TRBJ1-2; weak D call: TRBD1 (6 bases). The CDR3 loop spans 15 amino acids. V was trimmed by 7 bases and J by 4 bases, leaving 19 bases between them. Germline CDR1 is SGHDN and CDR2 is FVKESK. The CDR3 region is CASTAKNRGGYGYTF. CDR3 in DNA: TGTGCCAGCACCGCCAAGAACAGAGGGGGCTATGGCTACACCTTC.

V usage is TRBV19 and J usage is TRBJ1-2; 10 bases line up with TRBD1. Germline CDR1 reads LNHDA; CDR2 reads SQIVND (reference sequence). Trimming at V came to 5 bases and at J to 0 bases, leaving 9 bases not matched to a gene. CDR3 length equals 17 residues. CDR3 in amino acids: CASSSFRDRGTNYGYTF. The CDR3 region has the DNA TGTGCCAGTAGTTCCTTCCGGGACAGGGGCACTAACTATGGCTACACCTTC. Full variable domain (remainder filled in from reference TRBV19 and TRBJ1-2): DGGITQSPKYLFRKEGQNVTLSCEQNLNHDAMYWYRQDPGQGLRLIYYSQIVNDFQKGDIAEGYSVSREKKESFPLTVTSAQKNPTAFYLCASSSFRDRGTNYGYTFGSGTRLTVV.

This clone appeared a few times. The genes are TRBV27 and TRBJ1-1; TRBD1 aligns across 8 bases. Trimming took 5 bases from V and 2 from J; bases not matched to a gene: 7. Germline CDR1 reads MNHEY; CDR2 reads SMNVEV (reference sequence). The CDR3 sequence is 15 residues long. For the CDR3, the DNA is TGTGCCAGCAGTCCTCGGACAGGGTTAAACACTGAAGCTTTCTTT. This translates into CASSPRTGLNTEAFF.

CDR3 sequence reads: CASIPSGRYEQYF. The CDR3 DNA is TGTGCCAGCATTCCTAGCGGGAGGTACGAGCAGTACTTC. This rearrangement joins TRBV6-1 to TRBJ2-7; 11 bases fit TRBD2. The germline V gene has CDR1 MNHNS and CDR2 SASEGT. The CDR3 is 13 residues long. The V gene end was trimmed by 7 bases and the J gene end by 4 bases; junction bases not matched to a gene: 3.

J is TRBJ1-5 and V is TRBV9; TRBD1 agrees at 7 bases. The germline gives CDR1 SGDLS, CDR2 YYNGEE. The CDR3 loop spans 22 amino acids. Trimming took 1 base from V and 3 from J; bases not matched to a gene: 25. Here the CDR3 reads CASSVTHTRVRTGERLNQPQHF. In DNA, the CDR3 is TGTGCCAGCAGCGTAACCCATACCCGAGTTCGGACAGGCGAGCGTCTCAATCAGCCCCAGCATTTT.

This clone was seen a single time. This chain connects TRBV7-9 to TRBJ2-7; TRBD2 is a possible D gene (5 bases). This CDR3 comprises 14 residues. V was cut by 6 bases and J by 2 bases, with 14 bases left in between. Germline CDR1 and CDR2: SEHNR and FQNEAQ (reference sequence). CDR3 nucleotide sequence: TGTGCCAGCAGTATCGAGGGCGGTCCCTACGAGCAGTACTTC. Residues: CASSIEGGPYEQYF. Full variable domain (remainder filled in from reference TRBV7-9 and TRBJ2-7): DTGVSQNPRHKITKRGQNVTFRCDPISEHNRLYWYRQTLGQGPEFLTYFQNEAQLEKSRLLSDRFSAERPKGSFSTLEIQRTEQGDSAMYLCASSIEGGPYEQYFGPGTRLTVT.

This clone appeared once. The rearrangement joins TRBV10-1 to TRBJ2-7; possible D gene TRBD2, 5 bases. The V gene's germline CDR1 is WNHNN and CDR2 SYGVQD (reference sequence). V was shortened by 4 bases and J by 1 base, with 8 bases between the two germline ends. The CDR3 is 13 residues long. The CDR3 spells CASSGLPSYEQYV. The CDR3 DNA sequence: TGCGCCAGCAGTGGACTACCATCCTACGAGCAGTACGTC.

This clone was detected only once. This chain uses TRBV5-4 with TRBJ1-6; no definite D call. Trimming removed 4 bases at V and 7 bases at J, with 18 bases between. Germline loops: CDR1 SGHNT, CDR2 YYREEE (reference sequence). The CDR3 consists of 16 residues. The CDR3 spells CASSQETGRANSPLHF. CDR3 coding DNA: TGTGCCAGCAGCCAAGAGACTGGACGGGCGAATTCACCCCTCCACTTT. The full variable domain, its missing parts supplied by reference TRBV5-4 and TRBJ1-6, is ETGVTQSPTHLIKTRGQQVTLRCSSQSGHNTVSWYQQALGQGPQFIFQYYREEENGRGNFPPRFSGLQFPNYSSELNVNALELDDSALYLCASSQETGRANSPLHFGNGTRLTVT.

This chain links TRBV11-3 with TRBJ2-5; 10 bases line up with TRBD1. The germline V gene has CDR1 SGHNT and CDR2 YENEEA. J was trimmed by 5 bases and V by 5 bases; bases with no gene match: 8. The CDR3 runs to 15 residues. The CDR3 is CASSSRDRGTETQYF. The CDR3 bases are TGTGCCAGCAGCAGCCGGGACAGGGGTACGGAGACCCAGTACTTC.

The chain recombines TRBV14 with TRBJ1-1; the match to TRBD1 covers 9 bases. Per the germline V gene, CDR1 is SGHDN and CDR2 is FVKESK. With 0 bases clipped from V and 2 bases from J, the junction kept 7 bases outside the gene matches. The CDR3 is 17 residues long. CDR3 sequence (DNA): TGTGCCAGCAGCCAAGAGATCTACAGGGGGCTCAACACTGAAGCTTTCTTT. This encodes CASSQEIYRGLNTEAFF. The variable domain in full, with the rest retrieved from reference TRBV14 and TRBJ1-1, is EAGVTQFPSHSVIEKGQTVTLRCDPISGHDNLYWYRRVMGKEIKFLLHFVKESKQDESGMPNNRFLAERTGGTYSTLKVQPAELEDSGVYFCASSQEIYRGLNTEAFFGQGTRLTVV.

The CDR3 DNA reads as TGTGCCACCAGCACAGGGGGACTAGCGGCTCAAGAGACCCAGTACTTC. It encodes CATSTGGLAAQETQYF. J is TRBJ2-5 and V is TRBV15; TRBD2 agrees at 11 bases. This CDR3 spans 16 amino acids. Losses at the gene ends were 4 bases for V and 2 bases for J; bases not matched to a gene: 6. Germline V gene sequence: CDR1 LNHNV, CDR2 YYDKDF (reference sequence).

The chain links TRBV28 to TRBJ1-1, with TRBD1 identical over 9 bases. This CDR3 comprises 15 residues. The germline V gene has CDR1 MDHEN and CDR2 SYDVKM. The V gene end was trimmed by 7 bases and the J gene end by 4 bases; junction bases not matched to a gene: 10. CDR3 sequence: CASTLPGQGRTEAFF. CDR3 DNA sequence: TGTGCCAGCACTCTACCGGGACAGGGTCGCACTGAAGCTTTCTTT. Variable domain in full (rest from reference TRBV28 and TRBJ1-1): DVKVTQSSRYLVKRTGEKVFLECVQDMDHENMFWYRQDPGLGLRLIYFSYDVKMKEKGDIPEGYSVSREKKERFSLILESASTNQTSMYLCASTLPGQGRTEAFFGQGTRLTVV.

This chain joins TRBV14 and TRBJ1-6, with a weak D call TRBD1 (5 bases). The CDR3 sequence is 15 residues long. The V gene's germline CDR1 is SGHDN and CDR2 FVKESK. V shed 4 bases and J shed 4 bases, with 11 bases lying between them. In DNA, the CDR3 is TGTGCCAGCAGCCCAACGGAGGGGTATAATTCACCCCTCCACTTT. Translated, it gives CASSPTEGYNSPLHF.

This sequence joins TRBV5-4 and TRBJ2-3; 14 bases fit TRBD2. Trimming removed 5 bases from V and 2 bases from J; junction bases left unmatched: 7. Germline lookup yields CDR1 SGHNT and CDR2 YYREEE (reference sequence). The CDR3 spans 17 residues. CDR3 in amino acids: CASRRGTSGGHTDTQYF. The CDR3 DNA reads TGTGCCAGCAGACGAGGGACTAGCGGGGGCCACACAGATACGCAGTATTTT. The variable domain in full, completed from reference TRBV5-4 and TRBJ2-3, reads ETGVTQSPTHLIKTRGQQVTLRCSSQSGHNTVSWYQQALGQGPQFIFQYYREEENGRGNFPPRFSGLQFPNYSSELNVNALELDDSALYLCASRRGTSGGHTDTQYFGPGTRLTVL.

V usage is TRBV4-2 and J usage is TRBJ1-2; 10 nucleotides agree with TRBD1. The germline gives CDR1 LGHNA, CDR2 YNFKEQ. There are 16 residues in the CDR3. With V trimmed by 1 base and J by 5 bases, 7 bases remained unmatched. CDR3 nucleotide sequence: TGTGCCAGCAGCCAAGTTTCGAGACAGGGGGCATATGGCTACACCTTC. Translated, it gives CASSQVSRQGAYGYTF.

In this sample, this clone turned up once. The rearrangement joins TRBV12-5 to TRBJ2-7; either TRBD1 or TRBD2 may fit D (5 bases each). Deletions cut 0 bases from V and 2 bases from J, with 14 bases between. The germline V gene encodes CDR1 LGHNT and CDR2 FRNRAP. The CDR3 has 16 residues. CDR3 in DNA: TGTGCTAGTGGTTTGGTCCGGGGCCTTCTTCCCTACGAGCAGTACTTC. It specifies CASGLVRGLLPYEQYF.

The V gene is TRBV11-2, the J gene TRBJ1-2; D possibly corresponds to TRBD1 (5 bases). This CDR3 comprises 12 residues. V lost 5 bases and J lost 7, with 11 bases in between. Germline CDR1 and CDR2: SGHAT and FQNNGV. For the CDR3, the DNA is TGTGCCAGCAGCCCCTCCGGGGCTGGCTACACCTTC. Translation gives CASSPSGAGYTF.

In regard to this clone: One end of the junction does not line up with germline, which may come from a read error. The chain carries TRBV6-5 and TRBJ2-3, with 9 bases fitting TRBD1. The CDR3 length is 16 residues. Germline CDR1 is MNHEY and CDR2 is SVGAGI. CDR3: CAGSYSRTGVLDTQYF. The DNA for the CDR3 is TGTGCCGGCAGTTACTCCAGGACAGGGGTACTGGATACGCAGTATTTT.

In its sample, this clone was seen a few times. J is TRBJ1-5 and V is TRBV18; D may be TRBD1 (6 bases). The germline V and J ends were trimmed by 0 bases and 0 bases, with 9 bases remaining between them. Germline values: CDR1 KGHSH, CDR2 LQKENI. The CDR3 totals 16 residues. CDR3 sequence reads: CASSPPRTDSNQPQHF. DNA for the CDR3: TGTGCCAGCTCACCACCCCGGACAGATAGCAATCAGCCCCAGCATTTT.

The chain links TRBV5-8 to TRBJ2-3; tentative D call: TRBD2 (5 bases). V dropped 0 bases and J dropped 2 bases, with 7 bases sitting between them. Germline CDR1 reads SGHTS; CDR2 reads YDEGEE. This CDR3 is 14 amino acids long. The CDR3 reads CASSLERATDTQYF. The CDR3 nucleotides read TGTGCCAGCAGCTTGGAGAGGGCCACAGATACGCAGTATTTT.

The chain joins TRBV7-2 to TRBJ1-4; unclear D gene. V gave up 2 bases and J gave up 6 bases, with 4 bases separating them. This CDR3 spans 12 amino acids. Germline CDR1 is SGHTA and CDR2 is FQGNSA. The CDR3 bases are TGTGCCAGCAGCTTACAGGATGAAAAACTGTTTTTT. Translating gives CASSLQDEKLFF.

This clone was detected only once. The chain carries TRBV10-3 and TRBJ2-5; D tentatively fits TRBD1 or TRBD2 (5 bases each). Per the germline V gene, CDR1 is ENHRY and CDR2 is SYGVKD. CDR3 length: 14 residues. V lost 4 bases and J 7 bases, leaving 16 bases between the germline ends. This chain's CDR3 is CAISVEGHDVTQYF. The CDR3 DNA reads as TGTGCCATCAGTGTTGAGGGGCACGACGTGACCCAGTACTTC.

V gene TRBV7-3 combines with J gene TRBJ1-5; 8 nucleotides align to TRBD1. The CDR3 is made up of 17 amino acids. Losses at the gene ends were 5 bases for V and 1 base for J; bases not matched to a gene: 10. Looked up from germline, CDR1 is SGHTA and CDR2 is FQGTGA. In DNA, the CDR3 is TGTGCCAGCAGCCATTCCATTGGGGACAGGAGCAATCAGCCCCAGCATTTT. Translating it yields CASSHSIGDRSNQPQHF.